These 5 T cell receptor beta chains came from one sample sequenced in a study of neurological immune-mediated disorders. Each CDR3 protein gets one entry after TCRdb re-called the 5' RACE reads with MiXCR. In the table there are about 21,000 distinct CDR3 sequences, 5.5% to 8% of which are singletons. Material: CD8+ T cells from blood. These receptors originate from a man between 18 and 29 years old in good health.

This clonotype has a count of ten or more. This chain joins TRBV20-1 and TRBJ2-7, with no clear D. Per germline, CDR1 DFQATT and CDR2 SNEGSKA (reference sequence). Trimming left V 1 base short and J 0 bases short, with 10 bases between. This CDR3 has 14 amino acids. CDR3 sequence reads: CSARGVRSSYEQYF. In DNA form, the CDR3 reads TGCAGTGCTAGAGGGGTAAGGAGCTCCTACGAGCAGTACTTC.

This clonotype has a count of ten or more. This sequence joins TRBV7-8 and TRBJ1-1, with 7 bases that match TRBD1. In germline, CDR1 is SGHVS, CDR2 FQNEAQ. This CDR3 comprises 14 residues. Unmatched junction bases numbered 3, after V lost 5 bases and J lost 0 bases. Here the CDR3 DNA reads TGTGCCAGCAGCCAGGGACAGTTGAACACTGAAGCTTTCTTT. Translation gives CASSQGQLNTEAFF.

In this sample, this clonotype turned up many times. V usage is TRBV10-1 and J usage is TRBJ2-3, with unresolved D. The V gene's germline CDR1 is WNHNN and CDR2 SYGVQD (reference sequence). CDR3 length equals 16 residues. V was shortened by 4 bases and J by 2 bases, with 16 bases between the two germline ends. The CDR3 bases are TGCGCCAGCAGTGTCTACAGCCGGCTTGACACAGATACGCAGTATTTT. This translates into CASSVYSRLDTDTQYF.

This clonotype was detected ten times or more. This chain links TRBV5-5 with TRBJ1-1; a possible D gene is TRBD1 (6 bases). This CDR3 has 15 amino acids. Trimming pared 0 bases from V and 1 base from J, leaving 10 bases between. Per the germline V gene, CDR1 is SGHKS and CDR2 is YYEKEE (reference sequence). Written as DNA, the CDR3 is TGTGCCAGCAGCTTGGGGACAGCGACGAACACTGAAGCTTTCTTT. The encoded protein is CASSLGTATNTEAFF.

This clonotype was seen repeatedly, ten times or more. This chain connects TRBV27 to TRBJ2-7, with D possibly being TRBD1 (5 bases). Germline lookup yields CDR1 MNHEY and CDR2 SMNVEV (reference sequence). The CDR3 loop spans 14 amino acids. Between the trimmed V and J ends, which lost 7 bases and 0 bases, there was a span of 13 bases. CDR3 residues: CASTPGLRSYEQYF. In nucleotides, the CDR3 is TGTGCCAGCACCCCAGGGTTGCGCTCCTACGAGCAGTACTTC.